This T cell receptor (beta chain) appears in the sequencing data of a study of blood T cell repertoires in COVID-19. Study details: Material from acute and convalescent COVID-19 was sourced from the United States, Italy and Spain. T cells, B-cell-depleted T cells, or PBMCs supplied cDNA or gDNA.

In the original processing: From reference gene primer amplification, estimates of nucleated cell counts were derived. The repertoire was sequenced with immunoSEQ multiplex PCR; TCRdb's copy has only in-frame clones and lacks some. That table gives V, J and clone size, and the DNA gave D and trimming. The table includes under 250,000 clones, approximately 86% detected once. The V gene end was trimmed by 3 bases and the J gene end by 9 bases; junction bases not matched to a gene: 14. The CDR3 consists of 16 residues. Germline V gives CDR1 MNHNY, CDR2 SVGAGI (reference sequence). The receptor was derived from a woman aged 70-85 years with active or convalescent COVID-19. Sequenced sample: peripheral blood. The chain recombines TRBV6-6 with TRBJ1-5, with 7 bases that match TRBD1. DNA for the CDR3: TGTGCCAGCAGTTATACAGGGGACGGCACCGGGGGGCCCCAGCATTTT. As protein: CASSYTGDGTGGPQHF.